The 32 T cell receptor beta chains given below trace back to one sample, sequenced in a study of cytomegalovirus exposure and HLA in healthy donors. Amplification used 60 Vbeta primers and 13 Jbeta primers. Some clones are missing from TCRdb's copy, which holds only in-frame ones; the method was immunoSEQ multiplex PCR. The sample yields 130,000 or so clones, around three quarters seen once. The sample comprised PBMCs. Receptors were obtained from a man aged 35-49 years in good health and CMV-seronegative.

The CDR3 DNA follows: TGTGCCAGCAGTCGACAGGGTACGCAAGAGACCCAGTACTTC. Translating gives CASSRQGTQETQYF. This sequence joins TRBV5-4 and TRBJ2-5; 7 nucleotides line up with TRBD1. The CDR3 totals 14 residues. Germline CDR1 reads SGHNT; CDR2 reads YYREEE (reference sequence). Trimming removed 5 bases from V and 2 bases from J; junction bases left unmatched: 6.

This chain connects TRBV28 to TRBJ1-4, with no clear D. Germline V gene data show CDR1 as MDHEN and CDR2 as SYDVKM. This CDR3 contains 11 residues. V dropped 3 bases and J dropped 7 bases, with 3 bases sitting between them. CDR3 amino acids: CASSFGEKLFF. The CDR3 coding sequence is TGTGCCAGCAGTTTCGGTGAAAAACTGTTTTTT. Variable domain in full (rest from reference TRBV28 and TRBJ1-4): DVKVTQSSRYLVKRTGEKVFLECVQDMDHENMFWYRQDPGLGLRLIYFSYDVKMKEKGDIPEGYSVSREKKERFSLILESASTNQTSMYLCASSFGEKLFFGSGTQLSVL.

This chain joins TRBV4-1 and TRBJ2-2; 10 bases are a match to TRBD2. Germline values: CDR1 MGHRA, CDR2 YSYEKL. V lost 2 bases and J lost 1; bases outside the gene matches: 1. The CDR3 consists of 16 residues. CDR3 nucleotide sequence: TGCGCCAGCAGCCAAACTAGCGGGGTGAACACCGGGGAGCTGTTTTTT. It yields the protein CASSQTSGVNTGELFF.

The sample holds a few counts of this clone. The V and J genes are TRBV6-6 and TRBJ2-1, with 9 nucleotides matching TRBD1. The germline V gene has CDR1 MNHNY and CDR2 SVGAGI (reference sequence). The ends lost 6 bases at V and 8 bases at J; junction bases unmatched: 8. The CDR3 is 14 amino acids. DNA of the CDR3: TGTGCCAGCAGGGGACAGGGAATGGTCGATGAGCAGTTCTTC. Its translation is CASRGQGMVDEQFF.

The CDR3 nucleotides are TGTGCCAGCAGCCCGAGCGGTTGGGACATTCAGTACTTC. Amino acid sequence: CASSPSGWDIQYF. The chain couples TRBV7-2 to TRBJ2-4; maybe TRBD2 (5 bases). The CDR3 is 13 residues long. Per germline, CDR1 SGHTA and CDR2 FQGNSA. V dropped 5 bases and J dropped 8 bases, with 13 bases sitting between them.

The chain is built from TRBV4-1 and TRBJ2-7, with TRBD2 identical over 9 bases. CDR3 size: 17 residues. Germline trimming cut 0 bases from V and 2 bases from J; bases unmatched to any gene: 8. Germline V gene data show CDR1 as MGHRA and CDR2 as YSYEKL. Here the CDR3 reads CASSQDVAGGSPYEQYF. CDR3 in DNA: TGCGCCAGCAGCCAAGATGTGGCGGGAGGGTCTCCCTACGAGCAGTACTTC.

This clone has just a few counts. The chain recombines TRBV23-1 with TRBJ2-2, with TRBD1 matching over 8 bases. TRBV23-1 is reported as an ORF; its role is uncertain. With 4 bases clipped from V and 3 bases from J, the junction kept 7 bases outside the gene matches. This CDR3 spans 16 amino acids. The CDR3 DNA sequence: TGCGCCAGCAGTCCAAACAAACAGGGGGACACCGGGGAGCTGTTTTTT. It encodes CASSPNKQGDTGELFF.

The V gene is TRBV9, the J gene TRBJ1-1; a possible D gene is TRBD1 (5 bases). The V gene's germline CDR1 is SGDLS and CDR2 YYNGEE. With 2 bases removed from V and 4 bases from J, the gap between germline ends came to 12 bases. The CDR3 contains 14 residues. In nucleotides, the CDR3 is TGTGCCAGCAGCGTCGTAGGGGTAGGCACTGAAGCTTTCTTT. Translated: CASSVVGVGTEAFF.

The genes are TRBV29-1 and TRBJ2-5; 9 bases are shared with TRBD1. This CDR3 spans 15 amino acids. V shed 5 bases, J shed 4 bases, and the junction held 11 bases outside the gene matches. In germline, CDR1 is SQVTM, CDR2 ANQGSEA. The CDR3 sequence: CSVLTGTGSAETQYF. CDR3 bases: TGCAGCGTTTTGACCGGGACAGGGTCCGCAGAGACCCAGTACTTC.

The chain carries TRBV2 and TRBJ2-7; 9 nucleotides match TRBD1. Germline CDR1 reads SNHLY; CDR2 reads FYNNEI. Unmatched junction bases numbered 3, after V lost 5 bases and J lost 1 base. CDR3 length equals 14 residues. The CDR3 protein is CASSTDRGSYEQYF. The CDR3 DNA follows: TGTGCCAGCAGTACGGACAGGGGTTCCTACGAGCAGTACTTC.

V is TRBV6-1 and J is TRBJ1-5, with D uncertain. Deletions cut 3 bases from V and 4 bases from J, with 7 bases between. CDR1 is MNHNS and CDR2 is SASEGT in the germline V gene. The CDR3 consists of 13 residues. In nucleotides, the CDR3 is TGTGCCAGCAGTGAGACACGAAATCAGCCCCAGCATTTT. Protein sequence: CASSETRNQPQHF.

This CDR3 is CASRSPGGQETQYF. The CDR3 nucleotides are TGTGCCAGCAGATCCCCCGGCGGACAAGAGACCCAGTACTTC. The chain is built from TRBV6-1 and TRBJ2-5; the D is unclear. The CDR3 spans 14 residues. V lost 6 bases and J 2 bases, leaving 13 bases between the germline ends. CDR1 and CDR2 from the germline V gene are MNHNS and SASEGT.

The chain is built from TRBV27 and TRBJ2-6; 8 bases are a match to TRBD2. The germline CDR1 and CDR2 sequences are MNHEY and SMNVEV (reference sequence). The V and J ends lost 5 bases and 0 bases, in that order; junction bases with no gene match: 6. This CDR3 spans 17 amino acids. CDR3 DNA sequence: TGTGCCAGCAGTCACGGGAGGGTCCTCTCTGGGGCCAACGTCCTGACTTTC. Amino acids: CASSHGRVLSGANVLTF.

This chain links TRBV19 with TRBJ1-1, with 8 bases matching TRBD1. The CDR3 loop spans 14 amino acids. In germline, CDR1 is LNHDA, CDR2 SQIVND (reference sequence). With V trimmed by 2 bases and J by 7 bases, 6 bases remained unmatched. The DNA of the CDR3 is TGTGCCAGTAGTATAAACCAGGGGGCAGGTGAAGCTTTCTTT. Protein: CASSINQGAGEAFF.

The CDR3: CASSQNPRAGGELFF. For the CDR3, the DNA is TGCGCCAGCAGCCAAAATCCCCGGGCGGGCGGGGAGCTGTTTTTT. The gene calls are TRBV10-2 and TRBJ2-2; tentative D call: TRBD2 (5 bases). Trimming shortened V by 6 bases and J by 7 bases, and 18 bases separated the two germline ends. The CDR3 sequence is 15 residues long. CDR1 is WSHSY, CDR2 SAAADI, per germline.

This clone was seen a handful of times. The CDR3 protein is CAISESADSSYEQYF. CDR3 in DNA: TGTGCCATCAGTGAGTCAGCTGACAGTAGCTACGAGCAGTACTTC. V gene TRBV10-3 combines with J gene TRBJ2-7; possibly TRBD1 for D (5 bases). Germline lookup yields CDR1 ENHRY and CDR2 SYGVKD. The V end was cut by 0 bases, the J end by 3 bases, with 12 bases between. This CDR3 region has 15 residues.

V gene TRBV11-1 combines with J gene TRBJ2-2; 8 bases are shared with TRBD2. Germline V gene data show CDR1 as SGHAT and CDR2 as FQDESV (reference sequence). With V trimmed by 5 bases and J by 6 bases, 8 bases remained unmatched. The CDR3 length is 15 residues. CDR3 region: CASSPVDGRAGELFF. In DNA form, the CDR3 reads TGTGCCAGCAGCCCCGTGGACGGGAGGGCCGGGGAGCTGTTTTTT.

V gene TRBV5-6 combines with J gene TRBJ1-5; D ambiguous. The CDR3 is made up of 15 amino acids. The V gene lost 1 base and the J gene lost 3 bases, with 11 bases spanning the gap. Germline-derived CDR1 and CDR2 are SGHDT and YYEEEE. For the CDR3, the DNA is TGTGCCAGCAGCTTGTGGGCAGACTACAATCAGCCCCAGCATTTT. Translated, it gives CASSLWADYNQPQHF.

The V and J genes are TRBV7-9 and TRBJ1-1; D is perhaps TRBD1 (5 bases). Deletions cut 4 bases from V and 2 bases from J, with 17 bases between. This CDR3 spans 16 amino acids. Looked up from germline, CDR1 is SEHNR and CDR2 is FQNEAQ (reference sequence). The CDR3 nucleotides read TGTGCCAGCAGCTCCAGCAGCTCAGGGTTTAACACTGAAGCTTTCTTT. Its protein is CASSSSSSGFNTEAFF.

The chain recombines TRBV7-3 with TRBJ2-1; D possibly corresponds to TRBD1 (6 bases). Looked up from germline, CDR1 is SGHTA and CDR2 is FQGTGA. Trimming left V 5 bases short and J 8 bases short, with 16 bases between. There are 14 residues in the CDR3. CDR3 sequence: CASSPGGGHYEQFF. DNA of the CDR3: TGTGCCAGCAGCCCCGGTGGGGGACATTATGAGCAGTTCTTC.

V and J are TRBV7-9 and TRBJ1-1, with D unresolved. This CDR3 is 14 amino acids long. CDR1 SEHNR and CDR2 FQNEAQ come from the germline V gene (reference sequence). V dropped 0 bases and J dropped 0 bases, with 5 bases sitting between them. The CDR3 protein is CASSLAELNTEAFF. CDR3 in DNA: TGTGCCAGCAGCTTAGCGGAGTTGAACACTGAAGCTTTCTTT.

The genes are TRBV5-6 and TRBJ2-6; D is unresolved. Per germline, CDR1 SGHDT and CDR2 YYEEEE. Trimming took 4 bases from V and 0 from J, leaving 11 bases between them. This CDR3 contains 16 residues. The CDR3 nucleotides read TGTGCCAGCAGCCTATCTACAGACTCTGGGGCCAACGTCCTGACTTTC. Protein sequence: CASSLSTDSGANVLTF.

This chain joins TRBV19 and TRBJ2-1; D is uncertain. The V and J ends lost 3 bases and 6 bases respectively, with 15 bases between them. This CDR3 has 15 amino acids. Germline CDR1 LNHDA, CDR2 SQIVND (reference sequence). The CDR3 coding sequence is TGTGCCAGTAGTATCTCAGGAATCCCCTTCAATGAGCAGTTCTTC. It is translated as CASSISGIPFNEQFF.

The gene calls are TRBV4-2 and TRBJ2-7; 7 positions agree with TRBD2. Germline V CDR1 and CDR2: LGHNA, YNFKEQ. The V segment lost 3 bases and the J segment 2 bases; nucleotides outside the gene matches: 7. The length of the CDR3 is 15 residues. The CDR3, as DNA: TGTGCCAGCAGCCAGTCTAGCGGCCGCCCCTACGAGCAGTACTTC. This gives the protein CASSQSSGRPYEQYF.

The rearrangement uses TRBV28 and TRBJ1-2, with D tentatively TRBD1 (6 bases). Germline V gives CDR1 MDHEN, CDR2 SYDVKM. V lost 3 bases to trimming and J lost 4 bases, with 21 bases between them. This CDR3 is built from 17 residues. In DNA, the CDR3 is TGTGCCAGCAGTTTTGACGGGACACTCGGAAGAGGCTATGGCTACACCTTC. This sequence encodes CASSFDGTLGRGYGYTF.

The chain employs TRBV4-1 and TRBJ2-7, with a possible D match to TRBD2 (5 bases). The germline V gene has CDR1 MGHRA and CDR2 YSYEKL. The CDR3 runs to 13 residues. V was cut by 6 bases and J by 3 bases, with 12 bases left in between. The DNA for the CDR3 is TGCGCCAGCAGATCCGGGGAAGGCTACGAGCAGTACTTC. Translating gives CASRSGEGYEQYF.

V gene TRBV28 combines with J gene TRBJ2-7, with TRBD2 as a possible D gene (6 bases). This CDR3 comprises 16 residues. V was shortened by 5 bases and J by 2 bases, with 19 bases between the two germline ends. CDR1 MDHEN and CDR2 SYDVKM come from the germline V gene. The CDR3 sequence is CASSGFDGRGAYEQYF. The DNA of the CDR3 is TGTGCCAGCAGTGGTTTTGACGGGAGAGGGGCCTACGAGCAGTACTTC.

The chain recombines TRBV29-1 with TRBJ2-6; D is possibly TRBD2 (6 bases). The CDR3 consists of 17 residues. Germline V lookup: CDR1 SQVTM, CDR2 ANQGSEA. Trimming cost V 4 bases and J 0 bases, with 16 bases left between them. CDR3 in DNA: TGCAGCGTTGGGGGGGTTTGGCCTCACTCTGGGGCCAACGTCCTGACTTTC. This encodes CSVGGVWPHSGANVLTF.

The J gene is TRBJ2-3, the V gene TRBV5-4; TRBD1 matches 7 bases. The V gene's germline CDR1 is SGHNT and CDR2 YYREEE (reference sequence). This CDR3 spans 15 amino acids. V dropped 3 bases and J dropped 2; count of bases not matched to a gene: 6. The CDR3 is CASSSWDSTTDTQYF. CDR3 sequence (DNA): TGTGCCAGCAGCTCCTGGGACAGCACCACAGATACGCAGTATTTT.

V gene TRBV7-7 combines with J gene TRBJ2-5; TRBD1 matches 8 bases. Germline V gene data show CDR1 as SSHAT and CDR2 as FNYEAQ (reference sequence). V lost 5 bases to trimming and J lost 4 bases; unmatched junction nucleotides: 9. The CDR3 is 15 amino acids. CDR3 bases: TGTGCCAGCAGCCAGGGGGCGGTGGGGCCAGAGACCCAGTACTTC. Translated, it gives CASSQGAVGPETQYF.

This chain uses TRBV11-2 with TRBJ2-1; the D gene is possibly TRBD2 (5 bases). The CDR3 length is 15 residues. The V and J ends lost 5 bases and 2 bases respectively, with 13 bases between them. Germline values: CDR1 SGHAT, CDR2 FQNNGV. CDR3 residues: CASSAEGSAYNEQFF. The CDR3 nucleotides are TGTGCCAGCAGCGCAGAAGGGAGTGCCTACAATGAGCAGTTCTTC.

The rearrangement joins TRBV5-1 to TRBJ2-1; no reliable D call. The V end lost 0 bases, the J end lost 13 bases, and 5 bases lay between the germline ends. Germline loops: CDR1 SGHRS, CDR2 YFSETQ. This CDR3 is 10 amino acids long. The CDR3 DNA is TGCGCCAGCAGCTTGGATCCTCAGTTCTTC. This codes for CASSLDPQFF.